This T cell receptor beta chain came from a study of CD8+CD57+ T cells in acquired aplastic anemia. This clonotype has more than one count but fewer than ten. The antigen remains undetermined. Whole-study findings and limits: In CD8+ cells, Simpson's diversity showed no significant difference between patients and controls.

V lost 2 bases, J lost 1 base, and 9 bases lay in between. The CDR3 contains 14 residues. The germline CDR1 and CDR2 sequences are MDHEN and SYDVKM. CDR3 and TCR beta VDJ profiling relied on a genomic DNA template. TCRdb re-derived calls from the reads in MiXCR, one entry per CDR3 protein. This table has roughly 170,000 distinct CDR3 sequences, around 60% appearing once. This rearrangement joins TRBV28 to TRBJ2-7; D gene uncertain. Sequencing was performed on sorted CD4+, CD8+, or CD8+CD57+ T cells (not recorded which) from PBMCs. The TCR sequence derives from a human donor in good health. The chain's CDR3 is CASSLTPPSYEQYF. The CDR3 nucleotides are TGTGCCAGCAGTTTAACCCCCCCATCCTACGAGCAGTACTTC.